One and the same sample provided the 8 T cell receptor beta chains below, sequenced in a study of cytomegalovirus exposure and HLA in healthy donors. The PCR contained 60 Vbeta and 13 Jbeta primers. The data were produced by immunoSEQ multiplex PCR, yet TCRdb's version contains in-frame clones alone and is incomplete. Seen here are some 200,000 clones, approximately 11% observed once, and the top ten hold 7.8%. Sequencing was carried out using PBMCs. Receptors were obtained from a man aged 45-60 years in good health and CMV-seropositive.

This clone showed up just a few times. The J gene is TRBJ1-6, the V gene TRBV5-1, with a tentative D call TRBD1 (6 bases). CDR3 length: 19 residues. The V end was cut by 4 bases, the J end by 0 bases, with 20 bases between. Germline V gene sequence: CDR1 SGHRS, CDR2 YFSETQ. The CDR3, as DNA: TGCGCCAGCAGCGCCCGGGACACTAACTGGAGCTCCTATAATTCACCCCTCCACTTT. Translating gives CASSARDTNWSSYNSPLHF.

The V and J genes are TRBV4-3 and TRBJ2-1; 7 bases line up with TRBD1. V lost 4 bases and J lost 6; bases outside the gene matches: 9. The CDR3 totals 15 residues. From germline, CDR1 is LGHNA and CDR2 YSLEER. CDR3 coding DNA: TGCGCCAGCAGCCCGGTAGGGGGCCGAGCCAATGAGCAGTTCTTC. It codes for CASSPVGGRANEQFF.

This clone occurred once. The CDR3 protein is CASTNQETQYF. CDR3 nucleotide sequence: TGTGCCAGCACCAACCAAGAGACCCAGTACTTC. The chain is built from TRBV6-5 and TRBJ2-5; no firm D call. Germline V lookup: CDR1 MNHEY, CDR2 SVGAGI. The CDR3 has 11 residues. V was shortened by 7 bases and J by 0 bases, with 3 bases between the two germline ends.

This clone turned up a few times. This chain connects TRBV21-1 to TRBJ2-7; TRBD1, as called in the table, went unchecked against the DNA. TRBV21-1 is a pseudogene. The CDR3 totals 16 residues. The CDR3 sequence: CASSKKSAGRGYEQYV. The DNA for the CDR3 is TGTGCCAGCAGCAAAAAATCGGCTGGCAGGGGCTACGAGCAGTACGTC.

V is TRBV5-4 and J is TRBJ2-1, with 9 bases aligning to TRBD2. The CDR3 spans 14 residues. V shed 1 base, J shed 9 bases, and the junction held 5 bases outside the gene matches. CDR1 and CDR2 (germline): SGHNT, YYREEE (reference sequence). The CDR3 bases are TGTGCCAGCAGCTTGAAAGCGGGGGGTTTTGAGCAGTTCTTC. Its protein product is CASSLKAGGFEQFF.

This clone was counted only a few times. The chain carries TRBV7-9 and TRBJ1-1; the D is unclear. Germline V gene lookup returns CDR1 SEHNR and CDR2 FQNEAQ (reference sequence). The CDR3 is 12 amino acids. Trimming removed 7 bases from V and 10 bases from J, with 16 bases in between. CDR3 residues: CASIKGGGRAFF. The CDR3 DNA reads TGTGCCAGCATCAAAGGCGGAGGGCGAGCTTTCTTT.

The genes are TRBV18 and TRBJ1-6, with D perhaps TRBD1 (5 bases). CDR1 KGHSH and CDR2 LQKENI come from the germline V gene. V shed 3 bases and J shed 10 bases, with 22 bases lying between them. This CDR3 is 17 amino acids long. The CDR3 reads CASSPTLPQGGFSPLHF. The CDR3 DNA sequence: TGTGCCAGCTCACCGACCCTACCTCAGGGAGGATTCTCACCCCTCCACTTT.

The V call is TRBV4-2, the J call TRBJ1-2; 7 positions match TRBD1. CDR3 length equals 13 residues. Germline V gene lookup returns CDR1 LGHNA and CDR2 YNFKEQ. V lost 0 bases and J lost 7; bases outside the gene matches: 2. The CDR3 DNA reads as TGTGCCAGCAGCCAAGAATGGGACAGTGGCTACACCTTC. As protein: CASSQEWDSGYTF.